A selection of T cell receptor beta chains follows, all from one sample in a study of T cell changes during pregnancy in multiple sclerosis. TCRdb's copy holds only in-frame clones and misses some; the assay was immunoSEQ multiplex PCR. The data show approximately 93,000 clones, around 93% seen once. Material: peripheral blood, obtained before pregnancy. The receptor set was obtained from a female donor with multiple sclerosis, enrolled in a pregnancy study. Each CDR3 is given with its conserved first and last residue. D genes are given only for firm matches. Not all rows give a size; the values are once, few, many and, for expanded clones, a class.

NA,NA,TRBV14,TRBJ2-7,CASSQGNYLVEQYF,TGTGCCAGCAGCCAAGGCAACTACCTAGTGGAGCAGTACTTC
NA,TRBD1,TRBV18,TRBJ2-7,CASSHLTGDYEQYF,TGTGCCAGCTCGCACCTGACAGGGGACTACGAGCAGTACTTC
NA,TRBD1,TRBV28,TRBJ1-1,CASSHQGGTEAFF,TGTGCCAGCAGTCACCAGGGGGGCACTGAAGCTTTCTTT
once,TRBD2,TRBV2,TRBJ2-2,CASSWTSANTGELFF,TGTGCCAGCAGTTGGACTAGCGCGAACACCGGGGAGCTGTTTTTT
NA,NA,TRBV28,TRBJ2-1,CASSLGSFPGQEQFF,TGTGCCAGCAGTTTAGGATCTTTCCCGGGACAAGAGCAGTTCTTC
NA,NA,TRBV5-1,TRBJ1-1,CASSGRDMNTEAFF,TGCGCCAGCAGCGGCAGGGACATGAACACTGAAGCTTTCTTT
NA,TRBD2,TRBV9,TRBJ2-7,CASSVEGTSVYEQYF,TGTGCCAGCAGCGTAGAGGGGACTAGCGTCTACGAGCAGTACTTC
NA,TRBD1,TRBV7-8,TRBJ1-5,CASSLRQGSDQPQHF,TGTGCCAGCAGCTTACGACAGGGGTCCGATCAGCCCCAGCATTTT
NA,NA,TRBV7-9,TRBJ2-4,CASSLRAQGKNIQYF,TGTGCCAGCAGCTTACGGGCGCAGGGAAAAAACATTCAGTACTTC
NA,NA,TRBV10-2,TRBJ2-5,CASSVGGGTQYF,TGCGCCAGCAGTGTTGGGGGAGGGACCCAGTACTTC
once,NA,TRBV6-5,TRBJ1-1,CASSPRDNTEAFF,TGTGCCAGCAGTCCCCGGGATAACACTGAAGCTTTCTTT
NA,TRBD2,TRBV10-1,TRBJ2-3,CASTPGTSESDTQYF,TGCGCCAGCACTCCCGGGACTAGCGAATCAGATACGCAGTATTTT
few,NA,TRBV30,TRBJ2-2,CASMAPNTGELFF,TGTGCCTCCATGGCTCCCAACACCGGGGAGCTGTTTTTT
few,NA,TRBV7-5,TRBJ1-6,CVRSSVVNSPLHF,TGTGTCAGAAGCTCAGTGGTCAATTCACCCCTCCACTTT
NA,TRBD1,TRBV4-3,TRBJ2-5,CASSQESRTGPQTQYF,TGCGCCAGCAGCCAAGAATCCCGGACAGGGCCCCAGACCCAGTACTTC
NA,NA,TRBV7-2,TRBJ2-2,CASSPDFSRTGELFF,TGTGCCAGCAGCCCCGACTTTTCCCGCACCGGGGAGCTGTTTTTT
NA,TRBD1,TRBV6-6,TRBJ1-2,CASSSDRGHGYTF,TGTGCCAGCAGTTCGGACAGGGGACACGGCTACACCTTC
NA,TRBD2,TRBV6-5,TRBJ2-7,CASRTGGPEIRQYF,TGTGCCAGCCGAACGGGAGGGCCAGAAATCCGGCAGTACTTC
NA,TRBD2,TRBV6-1,TRBJ2-7,CASSGGLAGFEQYF,TGTGCCAGCAGCGGGGGACTAGCGGGGTTCGAGCAGTACTTC
once,TRBD1,TRBV19,TRBJ1-1,CASSSRDRARTKAEAFF,TGTGCCAGTAGTTCTCGTGACAGGGCGCGAACCAAGGCTGAAGCTTTCTTT
once,TRBD1,TRBV11-1,TRBJ1-2,CASSLAPGQGKGYTF,TGTGCCAGCAGCTTAGCGCCGGGACAGGGTAAAGGCTACACCTTC
NA,NA,TRBV7-8,TRBJ2-3,CASSLWQSDTQYF,TGTGCCAGCAGCTTATGGCAATCAGATACGCAGTATTTT
NA,NA,TRBV18,TRBJ1-1,CASSPAYGLDTEAFF,TGTGCCAGCTCACCAGCGTACGGGTTGGACACTGAAGCTTTCTTT
NA,NA,TRBV9,TRBJ1-6,CASSPADRTNSPLHF,TGTGCCAGCAGCCCGGCCGACAGGACGAATTCACCCCTCCACTTT
NA,NA,TRBV19,TRBJ2-5,CASNDRGSGGETQYF,TGTGCCAGTAATGACCGGGGAAGTGGTGGAGAGACCCAGTACTTC
NA,NA,TRBV18,TRBJ2-3,CASSLFKESTDTQYF,TGTGCCAGCTCACTATTTAAGGAGAGTACAGATACGCAGTATTTT
NA,TRBD1,TRBV5-1,TRBJ2-5,CASSGTGGGETQYF,TGCGCCAGCAGCGGGACAGGGGGTGGAGAGACCCAGTACTTC